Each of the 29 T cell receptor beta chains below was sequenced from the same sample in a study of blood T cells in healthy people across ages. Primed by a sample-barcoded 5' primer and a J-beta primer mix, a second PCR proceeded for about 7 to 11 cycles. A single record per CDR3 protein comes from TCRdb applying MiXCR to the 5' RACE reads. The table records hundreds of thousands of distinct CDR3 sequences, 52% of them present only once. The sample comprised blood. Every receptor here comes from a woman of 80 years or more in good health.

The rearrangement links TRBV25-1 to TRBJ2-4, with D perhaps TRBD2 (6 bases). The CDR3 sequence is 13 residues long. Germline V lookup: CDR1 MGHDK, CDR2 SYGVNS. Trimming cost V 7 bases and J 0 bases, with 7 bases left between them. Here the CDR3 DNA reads TGTGCCAGCATCGGGGGAGCCAAAAACATTCAGTACTTC. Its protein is CASIGGAKNIQYF.

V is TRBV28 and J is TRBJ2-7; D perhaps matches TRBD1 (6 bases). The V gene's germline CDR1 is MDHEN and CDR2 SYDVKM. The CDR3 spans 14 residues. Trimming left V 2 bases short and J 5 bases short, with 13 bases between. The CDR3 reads CASSLGRGIDEQYF. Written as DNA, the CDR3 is TGTGCCAGCAGTTTAGGCAGGGGTATCGACGAGCAGTACTTC.

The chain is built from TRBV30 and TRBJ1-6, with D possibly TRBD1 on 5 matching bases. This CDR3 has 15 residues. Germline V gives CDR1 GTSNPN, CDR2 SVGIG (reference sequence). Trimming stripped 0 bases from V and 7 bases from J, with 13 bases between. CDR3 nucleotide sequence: TGTGCCTGGAGTGTCCTAGGGGACGGCAATTCACCCCTCCACTTT. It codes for CAWSVLGDGNSPLHF.

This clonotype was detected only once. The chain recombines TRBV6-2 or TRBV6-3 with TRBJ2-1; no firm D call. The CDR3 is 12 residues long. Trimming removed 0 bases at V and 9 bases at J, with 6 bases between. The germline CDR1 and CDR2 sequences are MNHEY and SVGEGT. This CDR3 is CASSYSVAEQFF. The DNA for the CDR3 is TGTGCCAGCAGTTACTCGGTGGCTGAGCAGTTCTTC.

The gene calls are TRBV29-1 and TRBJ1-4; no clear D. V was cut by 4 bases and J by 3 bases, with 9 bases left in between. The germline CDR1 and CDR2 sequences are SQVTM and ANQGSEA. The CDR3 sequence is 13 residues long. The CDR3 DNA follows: TGCAGCGTTGGGGCAGGCGCTAATGAAAAACTGTTTTTT. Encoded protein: CSVGAGANEKLFF.

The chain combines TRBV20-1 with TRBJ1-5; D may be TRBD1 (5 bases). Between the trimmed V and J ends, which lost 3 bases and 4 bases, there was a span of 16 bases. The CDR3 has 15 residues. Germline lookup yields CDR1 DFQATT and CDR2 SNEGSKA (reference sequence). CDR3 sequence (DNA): TGCAGTGCTAGTTTATGGGGGGGAGAGAATCAGCCCCAGCATTTT. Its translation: CSASLWGGENQPQHF.

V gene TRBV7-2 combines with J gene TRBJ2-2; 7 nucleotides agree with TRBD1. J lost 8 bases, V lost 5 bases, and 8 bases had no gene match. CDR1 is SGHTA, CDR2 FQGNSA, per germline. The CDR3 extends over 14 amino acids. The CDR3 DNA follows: TGTGCCAGCAGCCCCCGGACAGGCGAAGGGGAGCTGTTTTTT. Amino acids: CASSPRTGEGELFF.

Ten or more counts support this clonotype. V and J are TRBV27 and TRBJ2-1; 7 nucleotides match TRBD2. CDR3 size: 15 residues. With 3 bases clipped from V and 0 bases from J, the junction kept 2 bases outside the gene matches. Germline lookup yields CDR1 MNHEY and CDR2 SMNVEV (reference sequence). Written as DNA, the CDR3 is TGTGCCAGCAGTTTCGGGACTAACTCCTACAATGAGCAGTTCTTC. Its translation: CASSFGTNSYNEQFF.

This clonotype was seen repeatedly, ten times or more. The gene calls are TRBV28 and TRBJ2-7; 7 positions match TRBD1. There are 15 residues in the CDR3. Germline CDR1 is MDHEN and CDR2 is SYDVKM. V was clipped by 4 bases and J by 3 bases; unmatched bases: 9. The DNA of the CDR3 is TGTGCCAGCAGTTCACCGGGACAGCATCGCTACGAGCAGTACTTC. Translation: CASSSPGQHRYEQYF.

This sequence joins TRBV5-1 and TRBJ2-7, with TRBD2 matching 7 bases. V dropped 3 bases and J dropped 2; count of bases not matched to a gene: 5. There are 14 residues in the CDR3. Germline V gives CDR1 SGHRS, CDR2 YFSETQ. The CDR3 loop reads CASSSGLVTYEQYF. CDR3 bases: TGCGCCAGCAGCTCTGGACTAGTGACCTACGAGCAGTACTTC.

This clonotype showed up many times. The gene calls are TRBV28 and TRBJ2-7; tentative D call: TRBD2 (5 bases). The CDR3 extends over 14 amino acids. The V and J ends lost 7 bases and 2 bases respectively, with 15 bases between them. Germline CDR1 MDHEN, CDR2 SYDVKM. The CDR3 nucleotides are TGTGCCAGCACCGTAGAGGGCGGACCCTACGAGCAGTACTTC. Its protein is CASTVEGGPYEQYF.

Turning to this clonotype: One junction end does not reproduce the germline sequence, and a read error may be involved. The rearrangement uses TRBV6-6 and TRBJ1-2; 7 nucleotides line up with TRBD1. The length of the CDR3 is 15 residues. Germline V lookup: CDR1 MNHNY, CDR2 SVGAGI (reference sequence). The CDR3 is CASSYPTGKDYGDTF. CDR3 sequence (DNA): TGTGCCAGCAGTTACCCGACAGGGAAAGACTATGGCGACACCTTC.

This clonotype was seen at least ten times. CDR3 coding DNA: TGCGCCAGCAGTGAGATGGGCAGCTACGAGCAGTACTTC. It encodes CASSEMGSYEQYF. This chain uses TRBV5-1 with TRBJ2-7; D gene unclear. Trimming took off 5 bases at V and 3 bases at J, with 12 bases between the two ends. CDR3 size: 13 residues. Germline CDR1 SGHRS, CDR2 YFSETQ.

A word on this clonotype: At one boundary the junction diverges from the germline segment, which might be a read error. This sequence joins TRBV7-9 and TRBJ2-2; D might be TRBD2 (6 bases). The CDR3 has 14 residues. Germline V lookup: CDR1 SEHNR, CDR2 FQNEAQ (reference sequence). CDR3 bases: TGTGCCATCAGCTACGGGACTTTCACCGGGGAGCTGTTTTTT. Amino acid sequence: CAISYGTFTGELFF.

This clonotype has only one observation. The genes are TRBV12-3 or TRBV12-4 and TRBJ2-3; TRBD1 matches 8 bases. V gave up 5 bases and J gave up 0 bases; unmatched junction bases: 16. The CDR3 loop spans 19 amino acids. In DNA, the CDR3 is TGTGCCAGCAGTCCCGGGACAGGACAGTTCAGTCTGAGCACAGATACGCAGTATTTT. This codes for CASSPGTGQFSLSTDTQYF.

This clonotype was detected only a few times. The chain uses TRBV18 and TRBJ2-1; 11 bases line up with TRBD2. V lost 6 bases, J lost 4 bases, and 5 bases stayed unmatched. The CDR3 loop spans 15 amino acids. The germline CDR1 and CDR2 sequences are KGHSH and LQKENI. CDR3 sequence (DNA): TGTGCCAGCTCCCGGAGGACTAGCGGGTACAATGAGCAGTTCTTC. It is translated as CASSRRTSGYNEQFF.

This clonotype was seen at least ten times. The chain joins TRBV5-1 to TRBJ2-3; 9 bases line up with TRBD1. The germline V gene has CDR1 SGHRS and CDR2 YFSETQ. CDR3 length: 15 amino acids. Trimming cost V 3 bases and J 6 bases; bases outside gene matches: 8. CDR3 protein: CASSSGQGYADTQYF. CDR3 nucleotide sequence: TGCGCCAGCAGCTCCGGACAGGGGTACGCCGATACGCAGTATTTT.

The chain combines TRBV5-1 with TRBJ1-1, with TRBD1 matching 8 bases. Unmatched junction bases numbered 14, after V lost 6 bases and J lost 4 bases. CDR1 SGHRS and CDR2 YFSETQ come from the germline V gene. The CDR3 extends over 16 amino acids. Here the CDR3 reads CASTGQGGLMGTEAFF. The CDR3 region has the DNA TGCGCCAGCACCGGACAGGGAGGGTTAATGGGCACTGAAGCTTTCTTT.

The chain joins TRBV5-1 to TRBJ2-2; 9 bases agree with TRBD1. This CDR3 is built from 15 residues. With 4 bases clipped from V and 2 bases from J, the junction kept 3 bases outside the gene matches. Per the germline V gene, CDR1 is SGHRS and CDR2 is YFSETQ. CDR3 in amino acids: CASSTGQGNTGELFF. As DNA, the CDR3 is TGCGCCAGCAGCACGGGACAGGGAAACACCGGGGAGCTGTTTTTT.

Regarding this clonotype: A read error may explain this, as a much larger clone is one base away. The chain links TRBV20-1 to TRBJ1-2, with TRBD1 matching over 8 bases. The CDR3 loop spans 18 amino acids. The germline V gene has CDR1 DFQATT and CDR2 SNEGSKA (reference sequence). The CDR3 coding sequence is TGCGGTGCTAAGGGGGCCGAGCGGACAGGGACCAACAACTATGGCTACACCTTC. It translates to CGAKGAERTGTNNYGYTF.

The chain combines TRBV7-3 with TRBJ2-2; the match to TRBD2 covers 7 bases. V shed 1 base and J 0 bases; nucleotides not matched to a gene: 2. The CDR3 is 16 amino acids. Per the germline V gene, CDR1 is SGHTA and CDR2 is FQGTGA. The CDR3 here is CASSLNAGANTGELFF. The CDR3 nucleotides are TGTGCCAGCAGCTTAAATGCGGGGGCGAACACCGGGGAGCTGTTTTTT.

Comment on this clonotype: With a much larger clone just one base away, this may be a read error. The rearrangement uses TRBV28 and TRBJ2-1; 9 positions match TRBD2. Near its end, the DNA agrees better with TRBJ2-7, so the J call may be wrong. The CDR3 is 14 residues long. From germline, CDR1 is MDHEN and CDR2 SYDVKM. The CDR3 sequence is CASRTGLAYNEQYF. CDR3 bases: TGTGCCAGCCGAACGGGACTAGCCTACAATGAGCAGTACTTC.

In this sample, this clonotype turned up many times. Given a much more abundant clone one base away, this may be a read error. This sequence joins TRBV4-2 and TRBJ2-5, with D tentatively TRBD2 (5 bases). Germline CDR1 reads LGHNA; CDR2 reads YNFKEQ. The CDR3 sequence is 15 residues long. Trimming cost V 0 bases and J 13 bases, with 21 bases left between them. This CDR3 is CASSQDRGPSSRRYF. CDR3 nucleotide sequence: TGTGCCAGCAGCCAAGATCGGGGTCCCAGTTCCCGACGGTACTTC.

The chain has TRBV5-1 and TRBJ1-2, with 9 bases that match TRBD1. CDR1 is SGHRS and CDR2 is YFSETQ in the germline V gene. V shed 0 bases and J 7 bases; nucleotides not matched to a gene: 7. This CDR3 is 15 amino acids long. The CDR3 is CASSLVARQGGGYTF. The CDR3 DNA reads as TGCGCCAGCAGCTTGGTGGCCCGACAGGGGGGTGGCTACACCTTC.

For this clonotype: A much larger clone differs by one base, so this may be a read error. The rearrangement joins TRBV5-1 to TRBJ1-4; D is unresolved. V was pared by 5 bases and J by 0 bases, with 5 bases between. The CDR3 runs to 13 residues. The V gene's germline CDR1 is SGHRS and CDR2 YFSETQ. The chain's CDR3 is CASRLATNEKLFF. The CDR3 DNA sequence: TGCGCCAGCAGGCTTGCAACTAATGAAAAACTGTTTTTT.

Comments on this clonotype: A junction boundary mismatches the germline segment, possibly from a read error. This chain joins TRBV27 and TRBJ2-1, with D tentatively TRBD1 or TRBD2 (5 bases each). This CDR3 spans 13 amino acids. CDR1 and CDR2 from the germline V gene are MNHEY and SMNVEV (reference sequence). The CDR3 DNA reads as TGTGCCAGCAGTTGGGGGATCTACAATGGGCAGTTCTTC. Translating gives CASSWGIYNGQFF.

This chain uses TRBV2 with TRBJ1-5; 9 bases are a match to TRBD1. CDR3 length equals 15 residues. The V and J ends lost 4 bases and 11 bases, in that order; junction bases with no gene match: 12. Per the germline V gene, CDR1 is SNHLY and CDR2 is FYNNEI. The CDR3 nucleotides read TGTGCCAGCAGTGGCCGGGGGACAGGGAATTTCGCCCAGCATTTT. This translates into CASSGRGTGNFAQHF. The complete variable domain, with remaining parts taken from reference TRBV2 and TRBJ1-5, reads EPEVTQTPSHQVTQMGQEVILRCVPISNHLYFYWYRQILGQKVEFLVSFYNNEISEKSEIFDDQFSVERPDGSNFTLKIRSTKLEDSAMYFCASSGRGTGNFAQHFGDGTRLSIL.

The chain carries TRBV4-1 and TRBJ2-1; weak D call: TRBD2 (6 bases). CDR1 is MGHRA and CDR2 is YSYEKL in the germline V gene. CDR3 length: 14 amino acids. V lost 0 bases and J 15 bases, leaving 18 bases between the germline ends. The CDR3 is CASSQEEGLSFRFF. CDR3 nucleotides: TGCGCCAGCAGCCAAGAGGAGGGTCTCAGTTTTCGGTTCTTC.

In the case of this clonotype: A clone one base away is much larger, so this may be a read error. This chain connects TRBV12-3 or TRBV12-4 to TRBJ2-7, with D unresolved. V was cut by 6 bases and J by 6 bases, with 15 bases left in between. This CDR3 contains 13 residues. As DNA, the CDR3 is TGTGCCAGCAGAATGTCGGCCTCGCCCGAGCAGTACTTC. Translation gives CASRMSASPEQYF.